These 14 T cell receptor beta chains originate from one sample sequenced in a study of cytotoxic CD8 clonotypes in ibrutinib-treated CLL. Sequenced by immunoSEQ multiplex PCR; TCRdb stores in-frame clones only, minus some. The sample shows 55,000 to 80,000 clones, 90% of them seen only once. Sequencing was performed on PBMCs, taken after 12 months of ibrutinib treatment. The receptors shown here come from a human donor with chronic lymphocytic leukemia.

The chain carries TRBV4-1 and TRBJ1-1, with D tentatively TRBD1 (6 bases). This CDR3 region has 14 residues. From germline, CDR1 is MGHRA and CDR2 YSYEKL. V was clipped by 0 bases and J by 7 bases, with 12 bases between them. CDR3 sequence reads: CASSQEPTGLEAFF. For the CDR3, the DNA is TGCGCCAGCAGCCAAGAACCTACAGGGCTTGAAGCTTTCTTT.

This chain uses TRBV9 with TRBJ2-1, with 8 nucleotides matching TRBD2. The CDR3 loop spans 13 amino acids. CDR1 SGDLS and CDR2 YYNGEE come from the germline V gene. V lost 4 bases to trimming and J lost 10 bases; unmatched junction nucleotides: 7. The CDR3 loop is CASSLSRTSEQFF. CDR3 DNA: TGTGCCAGCAGCCTAAGTAGGACTAGCGAGCAGTTCTTC.

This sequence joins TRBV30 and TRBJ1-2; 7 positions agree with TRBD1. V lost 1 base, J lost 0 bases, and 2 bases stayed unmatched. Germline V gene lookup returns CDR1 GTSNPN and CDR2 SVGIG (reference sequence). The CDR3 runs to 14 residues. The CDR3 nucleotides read TGTGCCTGGAGTGCAGGGGGGCCTAACTATGGCTACACCTTC. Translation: CAWSAGGPNYGYTF.

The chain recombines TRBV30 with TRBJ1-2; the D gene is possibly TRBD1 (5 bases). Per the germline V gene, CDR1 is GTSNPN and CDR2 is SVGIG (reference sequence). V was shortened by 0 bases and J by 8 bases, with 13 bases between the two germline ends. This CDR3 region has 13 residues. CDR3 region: CAWSVGGFDGYTF. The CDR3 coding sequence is TGTGCCTGGAGTGTTGGGGGGTTCGACGGCTACACCTTC.

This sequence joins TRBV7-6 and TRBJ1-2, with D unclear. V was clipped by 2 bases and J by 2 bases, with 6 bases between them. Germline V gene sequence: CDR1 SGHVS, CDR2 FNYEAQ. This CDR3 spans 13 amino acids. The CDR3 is CASSLRQNYGYTF. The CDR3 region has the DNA TGTGCCAGCAGCTTAAGGCAGAACTATGGCTACACCTTC.

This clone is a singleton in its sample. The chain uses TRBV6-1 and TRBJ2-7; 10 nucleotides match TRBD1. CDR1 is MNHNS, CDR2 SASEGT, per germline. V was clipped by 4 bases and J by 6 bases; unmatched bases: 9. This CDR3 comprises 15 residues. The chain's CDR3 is CASSARDRGYSEQYF. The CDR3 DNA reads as TGTGCCAGCAGTGCCCGGGACAGGGGATATAGCGAGCAGTACTTC.

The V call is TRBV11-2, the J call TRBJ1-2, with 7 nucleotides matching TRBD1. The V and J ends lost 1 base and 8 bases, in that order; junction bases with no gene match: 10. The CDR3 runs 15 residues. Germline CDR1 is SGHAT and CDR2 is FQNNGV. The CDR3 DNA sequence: TGTGCCAGCAGCTTAGTTATCACAGGGGATTCGGGCTACACCTTC. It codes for CASSLVITGDSGYTF.

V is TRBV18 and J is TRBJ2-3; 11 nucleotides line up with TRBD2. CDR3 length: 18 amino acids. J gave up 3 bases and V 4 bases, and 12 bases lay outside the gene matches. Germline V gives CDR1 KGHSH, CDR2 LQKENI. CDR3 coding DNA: TGTGCCAGCTCACACCCCTTAACTAGCGGGAGTTGGACAGATACGCAGTATTTT. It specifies CASSHPLTSGSWTDTQYF.

The CDR3 region is CASSVDVTGELFF. DNA for the CDR3: TGTGCCAGCAGCGTAGACGTCACCGGGGAGCTGTTTTTT. The chain carries TRBV9 and TRBJ2-2; D is uncertain. Germline V gene data show CDR1 as SGDLS and CDR2 as YYNGEE. This CDR3 comprises 13 residues. Deletions cut 0 bases from V and 4 bases from J, with 4 bases between.

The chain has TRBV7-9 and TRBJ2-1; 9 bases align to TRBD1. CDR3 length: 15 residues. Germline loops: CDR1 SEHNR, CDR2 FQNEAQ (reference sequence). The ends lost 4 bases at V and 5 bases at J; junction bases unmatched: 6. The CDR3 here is CASSSSGQGHNEQFF. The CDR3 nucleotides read TGTGCCAGCAGCTCCTCGGGACAGGGACACAATGAGCAGTTCTTC.

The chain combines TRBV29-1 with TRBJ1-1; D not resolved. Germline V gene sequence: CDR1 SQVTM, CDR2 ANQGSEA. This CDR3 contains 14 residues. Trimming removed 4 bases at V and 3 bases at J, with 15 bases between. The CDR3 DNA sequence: TGCAGCGTTGGACCGGGTCCGAGGGACACTGAAGCTTTCTTT. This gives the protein CSVGPGPRDTEAFF.

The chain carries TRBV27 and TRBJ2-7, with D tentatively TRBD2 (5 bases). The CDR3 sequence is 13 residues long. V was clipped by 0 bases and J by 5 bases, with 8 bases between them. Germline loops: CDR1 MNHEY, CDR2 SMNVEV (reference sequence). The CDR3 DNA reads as TGTGCCAGCAGTTTATCCGGACTCCACGAGCAGTACTTC. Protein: CASSLSGLHEQYF.

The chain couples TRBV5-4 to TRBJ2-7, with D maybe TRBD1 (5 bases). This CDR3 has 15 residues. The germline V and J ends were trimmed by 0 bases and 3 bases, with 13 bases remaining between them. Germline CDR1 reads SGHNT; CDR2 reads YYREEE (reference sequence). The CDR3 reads CASSLAGTGYYEQYF. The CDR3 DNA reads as TGTGCCAGCAGCTTGGCCGGTACAGGTTACTACGAGCAGTACTTC. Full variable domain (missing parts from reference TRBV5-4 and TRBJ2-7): ETGVTQSPTHLIKTRGQQVTLRCSSQSGHNTVSWYQQALGQGPQFIFQYYREEENGRGNFPPRFSGLQFPNYSSELNVNALELDDSALYLCASSLAGTGYYEQYFGPGTRLTVT.

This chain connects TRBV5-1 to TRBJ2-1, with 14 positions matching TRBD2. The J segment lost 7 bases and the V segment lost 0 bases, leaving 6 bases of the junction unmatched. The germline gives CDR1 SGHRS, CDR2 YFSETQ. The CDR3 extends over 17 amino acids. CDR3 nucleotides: TGCGCCAGCAGCTTGGGACTAGCGGGAGGGCCAGGGAATGAGCAGTTCTTC. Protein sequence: CASSLGLAGGPGNEQFF. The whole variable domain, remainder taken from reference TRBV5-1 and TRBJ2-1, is KAGVTQTPRYLIKTRGQQVTLSCSPISGHRSVSWYQQTPGQGLQFLFEYFSETQRNKGNFPGRFSGRQFSNSRSEMNVSTLELGDSALYLCASSLGLAGGPGNEQFFGPGTRLTVL.